This T cell receptor (beta chain) is drawn from a study of shared clonotypes between healthy human individuals. Overall study results and limits: Clonotypes shared by all four sorted-subset donors had higher generation probabilities than non-shared clonotypes.

TCRdb keeps only in-frame clones here, not all; method: immunoSEQ multiplex PCR. This table has 2 million to 2.5 million clones, roughly 91% appearing once. CD8 cells classed as naive were CD45RO-negative and positively selected for CCR7, excluding terminally differentiated effector memory CD45RA+ cells. Healthy adults negative for HIV, lacking recent acute infections or vaccinations, served as donors. All of the donors resided in Nashville, Tennessee, and each was a Caucasian adult. Concerning this clone: Its matching antigen is unknown.

The sequence derives from a man aged 18 to 29 in good health. Some clones in this sample may be carry-over from other donors' samples. The sample was naive CD8+ T cells from PBMCs.

CDR3 in DNA: TGCGCCAGCAGTATGCTGCCGGGACAGAAAGCCTACAATGAGCAGTTCTTC. Its translation is CASSMLPGQKAYNEQFF. J is TRBJ2-1 and V is TRBV5-1, with 7 nucleotides matching TRBD1. The CDR3 is made up of 17 amino acids. Germline V lookup: CDR1 SGHRS, CDR2 YFSETQ. With 5 bases clipped from V and 2 bases from J, the junction kept 13 bases outside the gene matches.